These 15 T cell receptor beta chains were sequenced from one sample in a study of cytomegalovirus exposure and HLA in healthy donors. The data were produced by immunoSEQ multiplex PCR, yet TCRdb's version contains in-frame clones alone and is incomplete. The sample shows about 240,000 clones, 85% to 90% of them seen only once. The specimen sequenced was PBMCs. These receptors all stem from a man aged 18 to 29 in good health and CMV-seronegative.

The chain couples TRBV28 to TRBJ1-2; 11 nucleotides line up with TRBD1. Germline CDR1 MDHEN, CDR2 SYDVKM. V gave up 6 bases and J gave up 6 bases; unmatched junction bases: 6. CDR3 length: 14 amino acids. CDR3 region: CASSRTGGADGYTF. CDR3 DNA sequence: TGTGCCAGCAGCCGGACAGGGGGCGCGGATGGCTACACCTTC.

The gene calls are TRBV15 and TRBJ2-5, with D hard to call. This CDR3 is built from 13 residues. Germline V gene lookup returns CDR1 LNHNV and CDR2 YYDKDF (reference sequence). V lost 0 bases and J lost 7, with 9 bases in between. CDR3 loop: CATSRDGVGTQYF. For the CDR3, the DNA is TGTGCCACCAGCAGAGATGGAGTCGGGACCCAGTACTTC. Based on the CDR3 plus reference TRBV15 and TRBJ2-5, the full variable domain is DAMVIQNPRYQVTQFGKPVTLSCSQTLNHNVMYWYQQKSSQAPKLLFHYYDKDFNNEADTPDNFQSRRPNTSFCFLDIRSPGLGDTAMYLCATSRDGVGTQYFGPGTRLLVL.

The V call is TRBV4-2, the J call TRBJ2-1; 9 nucleotides match TRBD2. The CDR3 extends over 16 amino acids. The V and J ends lost 4 bases and 0 bases, in that order; junction bases with no gene match: 4. The germline V gene has CDR1 LGHNA and CDR2 YNFKEQ. DNA of the CDR3: TGTGCCAGCAGCCGAAATAGCGGGAGCTCCTACAATGAGCAGTTCTTC. Its protein is CASSRNSGSSYNEQFF.

The chain couples TRBV4-3 to TRBJ1-2; a weak D match, TRBD1 (5 bases). Germline-derived CDR1 and CDR2 are LGHNA and YSLEER. V was cut by 1 base and J by 5 bases, with 14 bases left in between. The CDR3 extends over 15 amino acids. In DNA form, the CDR3 reads TGCGCCAGCAGCCAAGTCGGAGGGGAGACTTATGGCTACACCTTC. Its translation is CASSQVGGETYGYTF.

This clone has a handful of counts. This chain connects TRBV1 to TRBJ1-5. TRBV1 is classified as a pseudogene. The CDR3 runs 9 residues. CDR3 amino acids: CTRAQPQHF. The DNA of the CDR3 is TGCACCAGAGCCCAGCCCCAGCATTTT.

In its sample, this clone was seen once. V and J are TRBV7-9 and TRBJ1-1; possible D gene TRBD1, 5 bases. CDR1 is SEHNR and CDR2 is FQNEAQ in the germline V gene (reference sequence). V gave up 5 bases and J gave up 4 bases, with 14 bases separating them. The CDR3 has 14 residues. The CDR3 here is CASSRGGAGTEAFF. CDR3 in DNA: TGTGCCAGCAGCAGGGGAGGGGCGGGCACTGAAGCTTTCTTT.

The chain has TRBV21-1 and TRBJ1-5; TRBD1 reflects the table's D call only, with no check against the DNA. TRBV21-1 corresponds to a pseudogene. The CDR3 sequence is 17 residues long. CDR3 sequence: CVQQGKGALRGNQPQHF. In nucleotides, the CDR3 is TGTGTCCAGCAGGGGAAGGGGGCGCTTAGGGGCAATCAGCCCCAGCATTTT.

As regards this clone: At one of its ends the junction is not consistent with the germline gene, which may arise from a read error. The chain has TRBV28 and TRBJ1-2, with D possibly TRBD1 on 5 matching bases. This CDR3 region has 13 residues. Germline V gene sequence: CDR1 MDHEN, CDR2 SYDVKM. DNA for the CDR3: TGTGCCAGCGGTTTAAGGGGTTTGAATGGCTACACCTTC. It encodes CASGLRGLNGYTF.

V gene TRBV6-1 combines with J gene TRBJ2-7; the D gene is possibly TRBD2 (6 bases). Trimming took 6 bases from V and 6 from J, leaving 21 bases between them. Germline values: CDR1 MNHNS, CDR2 SASEGT. This CDR3 comprises 15 residues. In nucleotides, the CDR3 is TGTGCCAGCAGAGACTGGGGGGTACAAAACAGCGAGCAGTACTTC. Its translation: CASRDWGVQNSEQYF.

To note about this clone: The sample has other DNA sequences that encode this CDR3 too. V gene TRBV9 combines with J gene TRBJ1-5; 7 bases line up with TRBD1. With V trimmed by 2 bases and J by 2 bases, 1 base remained unmatched. Germline values: CDR1 SGDLS, CDR2 YYNGEE. This CDR3 region has 14 residues. CDR3 loop: CASSVGQGNQPQHF. CDR3 sequence (DNA): TGTGCCAGCAGCGTCGGACAGGGCAATCAGCCCCAGCATTTT.

The chain is built from TRBV2 and TRBJ1-2, with TRBD1 as a possible D gene (6 bases). Deletions cut 2 bases from V and 6 bases from J, with 22 bases between. From germline, CDR1 is SNHLY and CDR2 FYNNEI. This CDR3 has 17 amino acids. CDR3: CASSEIGTPLESHGYTF. For the CDR3, the DNA is TGTGCCAGCAGTGAAATCGGGACACCCCTCGAATCCCATGGCTACACCTTC.

The chain has TRBV19 and TRBJ1-2; TRBD1 matches at 9 bases. CDR3 size: 12 residues. Trimming at V came to 9 bases and at J to 3 bases, leaving 2 bases not matched to a gene. Germline loops: CDR1 LNHDA, CDR2 SQIVND (reference sequence). Here the CDR3 reads CASRTGDYGYTF. CDR3 DNA: TGTGCCAGCAGGACAGGGGACTATGGCTACACCTTC. Using reference TRBV19 and TRBJ1-2 for the parts outside the CDR3, the full variable domain is DGGITQSPKYLFRKEGQNVTLSCEQNLNHDAMYWYRQDPGQGLRLIYYSQIVNDFQKGDIAEGYSVSREKKESFPLTVTSAQKNPTAFYLCASRTGDYGYTFGSGTRLTVV.

The chain couples TRBV7-2 to TRBJ2-1; D possibly corresponds to TRBD2 (6 bases). Germline V gives CDR1 SGHTA, CDR2 FQGNSA. This CDR3 spans 14 amino acids. Trimming removed 7 bases from V and 7 bases from J, with 17 bases in between. CDR3 loop: CASTPGLLWNEQFF. In nucleotides, the CDR3 is TGTGCCAGCACCCCGGGACTGCTATGGAATGAGCAGTTCTTC.

V usage is TRBV18 and J usage is TRBJ2-1; the D gene is possibly TRBD2 (7 bases). The CDR3 runs to 16 residues. With 4 bases removed from V and 3 bases from J, the gap between germline ends came to 16 bases. The germline V gene encodes CDR1 KGHSH and CDR2 LQKENI. The CDR3 DNA reads as TGTGCCAGCTCACTTTCTCGGGGGGCCGACTACAATGAGCAGTTCTTC. It is translated as CASSLSRGADYNEQFF.

J is TRBJ2-1 and V is TRBV10-3, with D unclear. There are 13 residues in the CDR3. V dropped 3 bases and J dropped 8 bases, with 11 bases sitting between them. Germline loops: CDR1 ENHRY, CDR2 SYGVKD. The CDR3 DNA reads as TGTGCCATCAGTGACTCAGCCGGGTATGAGCAGTTCTTC. Its translation: CAISDSAGYEQFF.